A selection of T cell receptor beta chains follows, all from one sample in a study of cytomegalovirus exposure and HLA in healthy donors. Assay used: immunoSEQ multiplex PCR; TCRdb lists only in-frame clones, some missing. The table has approximately 150,000 clones, less than 90% seen once. Sequencing used PBMCs. All receptors come from a boy aged 2-15 years in good health and CMV-seronegative. Both conserved end residues are part of each CDR3. A D gene is named only where the DNA matches it firmly. Clone size is shown for a subset of rows, as once, few, many or a class of expanded clone.

d_gene: NA; abundance: NA; len: 16; v_gene: TRBV7-6; j_gene: TRBJ2-7; CDR3aa: CASSRQTPRGPLEQYF; CDR3nt: TGTGCCAGCAGCCGACAAACACCTCGTGGGCCACTCGAGCAGTACTTC
d_gene: NA; abundance: NA; len: 14; v_gene: TRBV9; j_gene: TRBJ2-7; CDR3aa: CASSEGTRGTEQYF; CDR3nt: TGTGCCAGCAGCGAGGGCACCCGGGGGACCGAGCAGTACTTC
d_gene: NA; abundance: NA; len: 16; v_gene: TRBV14; j_gene: TRBJ2-7; CDR3aa: CASSFRQVTQAYEQYF; CDR3nt: TGTGCCAGCAGCTTCCGTCAAGTGACACAAGCTTACGAGCAGTACTTC
d_gene: TRBD2; abundance: NA; len: 14; v_gene: TRBV9; j_gene: TRBJ2-2; CDR3aa: CATERGKNTGELFF; CDR3nt: TGTGCCACGGAGCGGGGAAAGAACACCGGGGAGCTGTTTTTT
d_gene: NA; abundance: NA; len: 15; v_gene: TRBV6-1; j_gene: TRBJ2-2; CDR3aa: CASSEANTGTGELFF; CDR3nt: TGTGCCAGCAGTGAAGCTAATACGGGCACCGGGGAGCTGTTTTTT
d_gene: NA; abundance: NA; len: 17; v_gene: TRBV4-3; j_gene: TRBJ2-2; CDR3aa: CASSQARRGRGTGELFF; CDR3nt: TGCGCCAGCAGCCAAGCCCGTAGGGGGAGAGGGACCGGGGAGCTGTTTTTT
d_gene: TRBD1; abundance: NA; len: 16; v_gene: TRBV28; j_gene: TRBJ2-1; CDR3aa: CASRPRDSSSYNEQFF; CDR3nt: TGTGCCAGCAGACCCCGGGACAGCAGCTCCTACAATGAGCAGTTCTTC
d_gene: TRBD2; abundance: once; len: 15; v_gene: TRBV10-3; j_gene: TRBJ2-7; CDR3aa: CAIKEASGGPGEQYF; CDR3nt: TGTGCCATCAAAGAAGCTAGCGGGGGCCCCGGGGAGCAGTACTTC
d_gene: NA; abundance: NA; len: 16; v_gene: TRBV14; j_gene: TRBJ2-7; CDR3aa: CASSHILLEGGNEQYF; CDR3nt: TGTGCCAGCAGCCATATACTCCTGGAGGGAGGAAACGAGCAGTACTTC
d_gene: TRBD1; abundance: NA; len: 17; v_gene: TRBV5-5; j_gene: TRBJ1-4; CDR3aa: CASSSGTGPGTNEKLFF; CDR3nt: TGTGCCAGCAGCTCGGGGACAGGGCCGGGCACTAATGAAAAACTGTTTTTT
d_gene: NA; abundance: NA; len: 15; v_gene: TRBV7-2; j_gene: TRBJ1-1; CDR3aa: CASSLDWGGGTEAFF; CDR3nt: TGTGCCAGCAGCTTAGATTGGGGTGGAGGCACTGAAGCTTTCTTT
d_gene: TRBD1; abundance: NA; len: 14; v_gene: TRBV18; j_gene: TRBJ2-3; CDR3aa: CASSRDSGQDTQYF; CDR3nt: TGTGCCAGCTCACGGGACAGCGGCCAAGATACGCAGTATTTT
d_gene: TRBD2; abundance: NA; len: 17; v_gene: TRBV28; j_gene: TRBJ2-2; CDR3aa: CASKPAGEGLGTGELFF; CDR3nt: TGTGCCAGCAAGCCAGCGGGGGAAGGGTTGGGCACCGGGGAGCTGTTTTTT
d_gene: NA; abundance: NA; len: 15; v_gene: TRBV5-1; j_gene: TRBJ2-3; CDR3aa: CASSLSQGTTDTQYF; CDR3nt: TGCGCCAGCAGCTTGAGTCAGGGGACGACAGATACGCAGTATTTT
d_gene: TRBD2; abundance: NA; len: 18; v_gene: TRBV10-3; j_gene: TRBJ2-7; CDR3aa: CAISKRLAGGTPSYEQYF; CDR3nt: TGTGCCATCAGTAAAAGACTAGCGGGAGGGACACCCTCCTACGAGCAGTACTTC
d_gene: NA; abundance: NA; len: 14; v_gene: TRBV7-3; j_gene: TRBJ2-3; CDR3aa: CASSLTAATDTQYF; CDR3nt: TGTGCCAGCAGCTTAACGGCCGCCACAGATACGCAGTATTTT
d_gene: TRBD1; abundance: NA; len: 13; v_gene: TRBV19; j_gene: TRBJ1-1; CDR3aa: CASSGEGQVEAFF; CDR3nt: TGTGCCAGTAGTGGAGAAGGACAGGTGGAGGCTTTCTTT
d_gene: NA; abundance: NA; len: 15; v_gene: TRBV6-5; j_gene: TRBJ1-1; CDR3aa: CASTLPMTGEPEAFF; CDR3nt: TGTGCCAGCACCCTACCTATGACAGGCGAACCTGAAGCTTTCTTT
d_gene: TRBD1; abundance: NA; len: 15; v_gene: TRBV6-1; j_gene: TRBJ2-6; CDR3aa: CASRATGTGANVLTF; CDR3nt: TGTGCCAGCAGGGCGACAGGGACTGGGGCCAACGTCCTGACTTTC
d_gene: TRBD1; abundance: NA; len: 15; v_gene: TRBV18; j_gene: TRBJ1-4; CDR3aa: CASSLTGQTNEKLFF; CDR3nt: TGTGCCAGCTCACTTACGGGACAGACTAATGAAAAACTGTTTTTT
d_gene: NA; abundance: NA; len: 14; v_gene: TRBV19; j_gene: TRBJ1-1; CDR3aa: CASREGAWHTEAFF; CDR3nt: TGTGCCAGTAGGGAAGGGGCTTGGCACACTGAAGCTTTCTTT
d_gene: TRBD1; abundance: NA; len: 12; v_gene: TRBV27; j_gene: TRBJ1-2; CDR3aa: CASSFRGTGYTF; CDR3nt: TGTGCCAGCAGTTTCAGGGGGACTGGCTACACCTTC
d_gene: NA; abundance: once; len: 12; v_gene: TRBV5-6; j_gene: TRBJ2-7; CDR3aa: CASSLSAYEQYF; CDR3nt: TGTGCCAGCAGCTTGAGCGCCTACGAGCAGTACTTC
d_gene: NA; abundance: NA; len: 14; v_gene: TRBV6-5; j_gene: TRBJ1-5; CDR3aa: CASRKGGSNQPQHF; CDR3nt: TGTGCTAGCAGGAAGGGAGGAAGCAATCAGCCCCAGCATTTT
d_gene: TRBD1; abundance: NA; len: 16; v_gene: TRBV7-9; j_gene: TRBJ1-4; CDR3aa: CASSARRGTGDEKLFF; CDR3nt: TGTGCCAGCAGCGCTAGAAGGGGGACAGGGGATGAAAAACTGTTTTTT
d_gene: TRBD1; abundance: NA; len: 14; v_gene: TRBV5-1; j_gene: TRBJ1-2; CDR3aa: CASSSGQGIYGYTF; CDR3nt: TGCGCCAGCAGCTCTGGACAGGGGATCTATGGCTACACCTTC
d_gene: TRBD2; abundance: NA; len: 14; v_gene: TRBV5-4; j_gene: TRBJ2-7; CDR3aa: CASSAAGGQYEQYF; CDR3nt: TGTGCCAGCAGCGCAGCGGGGGGACAGTACGAGCAGTACTTC
d_gene: NA; abundance: NA; len: 14; v_gene: TRBV15; j_gene: TRBJ2-1; CDR3aa: CATSRDPEYNEQFF; CDR3nt: TGTGCCACCAGCAGAGATCCTGAGTACAATGAGCAGTTCTTC
d_gene: NA; abundance: few; len: 16; v_gene: TRBV11-2; j_gene: TRBJ2-5; CDR3aa: CASSREVLGIGETQYF; CDR3nt: TGTGCCAGCAGCCGAGAGGTTTTGGGTATCGGGGAGACCCAGTACTTC
d_gene: TRBD2; abundance: NA; len: 17; v_gene: TRBV5-1; j_gene: TRBJ2-1; CDR3aa: CASSLGLAGATYNEQFF; CDR3nt: TGCGCCAGCAGCTTAGGACTAGCGGGGGCTACCTACAATGAGCAGTTCTTC
d_gene: NA; abundance: NA; len: 15; v_gene: TRBV18; j_gene: TRBJ2-1; CDR3aa: CASSPAGEKGNEQFF; CDR3nt: TGTGCCAGCTCACCCGCAGGGGAGAAGGGAAATGAGCAGTTCTTC
d_gene: TRBD2; abundance: few; len: 17; v_gene: TRBV14; j_gene: TRBJ2-3; CDR3aa: CASRTSGGPDRTDTQYF; CDR3nt: TGTGCCAGCAGAACAAGCGGGGGACCGGATCGCACAGATACGCAGTATTTT
d_gene: TRBD2; abundance: NA; len: 16; v_gene: TRBV7-7; j_gene: TRBJ2-3; CDR3aa: CASSFIAGGPADTQYF; CDR3nt: TGTGCCAGCAGCTTCATAGCGGGGGGGCCAGCAGATACGCAGTATTTT
d_gene: TRBD1; abundance: few; len: 15; v_gene: TRBV6-1; j_gene: TRBJ1-6; CDR3aa: CASSRPGQGNSPLHF; CDR3nt: TGTGCCAGCAGCCGACCGGGACAGGGAAACTCACCCCTCCACTTT
d_gene: NA; abundance: once; len: 18; v_gene: TRBV11-2; j_gene: TRBJ1-3; CDR3aa: CASSLGPLGRAGGNTIYF; CDR3nt: TGTGCCAGCAGCTTAGGCCCTTTAGGGAGGGCCGGGGGAAACACCATATATTTT
d_gene: NA; abundance: NA; len: 15; v_gene: TRBV7-2; j_gene: TRBJ2-1; CDR3aa: CASSLDFSSYNEQFF; CDR3nt: TGTGCCAGCAGCCTGGACTTTAGCTCCTACAATGAGCAGTTCTTC
d_gene: TRBD1; abundance: NA; len: 14; v_gene: TRBV10-3; j_gene: TRBJ1-2; CDR3aa: CAISEPGTVDGYTF; CDR3nt: TGTGCCATCAGTGAGCCCGGGACAGTGGATGGCTACACCTTC
d_gene: TRBD1; abundance: NA; len: 15; v_gene: TRBV7-9; j_gene: TRBJ1-1; CDR3aa: CASSPTGGKDTEAFF; CDR3nt: TGTGCCAGCAGCCCAACAGGGGGTAAGGACACTGAAGCTTTCTTT
d_gene: NA; abundance: NA; len: 17; v_gene: TRBV7-6; j_gene: TRBJ2-2; CDR3aa: CASSLEHLGRYTGELFF; CDR3nt: TGTGCCAGCAGCTTAGAGCACTTGGGCAGATACACCGGGGAGCTGTTTTTT
d_gene: TRBD1; abundance: NA; len: 16; v_gene: TRBV12-5; j_gene: TRBJ1-2; CDR3aa: CASGPNRQGGGYGYTF; CDR3nt: TGTGCTAGTGGTCCAAACAGACAGGGGGGGGGATATGGCTACACCTTC
d_gene: NA; abundance: NA; len: 15; v_gene: TRBV5-4; j_gene: TRBJ2-3; CDR3aa: CASSLSGVGTDTQYF; CDR3nt: TGTGCCAGCAGCTTGTCAGGGGTGGGCACAGATACGCAGTATTTT
d_gene: TRBD1; abundance: NA; len: 14; v_gene: TRBV7-2; j_gene: TRBJ2-2; CDR3aa: CASSWTGQTGELFF; CDR3nt: TGTGCCAGCTCTTGGACAGGGCAAACCGGGGAGCTGTTTTTT
d_gene: NA; abundance: NA; len: 15; v_gene: TRBV9; j_gene: TRBJ2-7; CDR3aa: CASSGGQGGPYEQYF; CDR3nt: TGTGCCAGCAGCGGGGGCCAGGGGGGCCCCTACGAGCAGTACTTC
d_gene: NA; abundance: NA; len: 15; v_gene: TRBV5-1; j_gene: TRBJ2-1; CDR3aa: CASSLGYSSYNEQFF; CDR3nt: TGCGCCAGCAGCTTGGGTTACAGCTCCTACAATGAGCAGTTCTTC
d_gene: NA; abundance: NA; len: 17; v_gene: TRBV30; j_gene: TRBJ1-5; CDR3aa: CAWGHRTATYSNQPQHF; CDR3nt: TGTGCCTGGGGCCATCGGACAGCAACTTATAGCAATCAGCCCCAGCATTTT
d_gene: TRBD1; abundance: NA; len: 13; v_gene: TRBV2; j_gene: TRBJ1-4; CDR3aa: CASIGTGSEKLFF; CDR3nt: TGTGCCAGCATCGGGACAGGGTCTGAAAAACTGTTTTTT
d_gene: NA; abundance: NA; len: 13; v_gene: TRBV7-3; j_gene: TRBJ1-1; CDR3aa: CASSRTVNTEAFF; CDR3nt: TGTGCCAGCAGCCGAACAGTGAACACTGAAGCTTTCTTT
d_gene: TRBD2; abundance: NA; len: 13; v_gene: TRBV29-1; j_gene: TRBJ2-1; CDR3aa: CSVVVAGYNEQFF; CDR3nt: TGCAGCGTTGTAGTAGCGGGGTACAATGAGCAGTTCTTC
d_gene: TRBD1; abundance: NA; len: 17; v_gene: TRBV5-6; j_gene: TRBJ2-5; CDR3aa: CASSIYLGTAPQETQYF; CDR3nt: TGTGCCAGCAGCATTTACCTCGGGACAGCGCCTCAAGAGACCCAGTACTTC
d_gene: TRBD2; abundance: NA; len: 20; v_gene: TRBV28; j_gene: TRBJ2-3; CDR3aa: CASSLLQGLAGYSSTDTQYF; CDR3nt: TGTGCCAGCAGTTTACTACAAGGACTAGCGGGGTACTCTAGCACAGATACGCAGTATTTT
d_gene: NA; abundance: NA; len: 16; v_gene: TRBV7-2; j_gene: TRBJ1-5; CDR3aa: CASSLAVRGWFQPQHF; CDR3nt: TGTGCCAGCAGCTTAGCCGTCAGGGGCTGGTTTCAGCCCCAGCATTTT
d_gene: TRBD1; abundance: NA; len: 16; v_gene: TRBV5-1; j_gene: TRBJ1-2; CDR3aa: CASSLVGQGGNYGYTF; CDR3nt: TGCGCCAGCAGCCTAGTGGGACAGGGCGGTAACTATGGCTACACCTTC
d_gene: TRBD2; abundance: few; len: 15; v_gene: TRBV19; j_gene: TRBJ2-7; CDR3aa: CASSIVLAGAYEQYF; CDR3nt: TGTGCCAGTAGTATCGTCCTAGCGGGGGCCTACGAGCAGTACTTC
d_gene: NA; abundance: NA; len: 14; v_gene: TRBV2; j_gene: TRBJ1-1; CDR3aa: CASSVSRGGTEAFF; CDR3nt: TGTGCCAGCAGTGTCTCCAGGGGAGGGACTGAAGCTTTCTTT